The 32 T cell receptor beta chains presented below share a single source sample, sequenced in a study of T cells after yellow fever vaccination. TCRdb redid the calling of the 5' RACE reads with MiXCR, one entry per CDR3 protein. The table has about 350,000 distinct CDR3 sequences, about 8.3% seen once; the top ten hold 15% to 20%. The sample here was PBMCs, taken approximately 47 days after the first yellow fever vaccination. Receptors originate from a man aged 18 to 29 who received the YFV17D yellow fever vaccine.

The gene calls are TRBV10-3 and TRBJ2-7; D unclear. With 6 bases removed from V and 2 bases from J, the gap between germline ends came to 2 bases. CDR3 length: 10 residues. The germline V gene encodes CDR1 ENHRY and CDR2 SYGVKD. The CDR3, as DNA: TGTGCCATCAGAGCCTACGAGCAGTACTTC. Translation gives CAIRAYEQYF.

For this clonotype: The CDR3 does not close with the conserved phenylalanine or tryptophan, likely indicating a read error. The genes are TRBV14 and TRBJ2-1; D gene ambiguous. Trimming pared 5 bases from V and 7 bases from J, leaving 24 bases between. Germline CDR1 is SGHDN and CDR2 is FVKESK. This CDR3 has 17 amino acids. In DNA, the CDR3 is TGTGCCAGCAGCGCCCGCAGGTTAGCCGTTTCAAGGAATGAGCAGTTCTCC. This encodes CASSARRLAVSRNEQFS.

To note about this clonotype: This may stem from a read error, because a much larger clone lies one nucleotide away. The V and J genes are TRBV13 and TRBJ1-6, with TRBD1 as a possible D gene (5 bases). The CDR3 totals 16 residues. Per germline, CDR1 PRHDT and CDR2 FYEKMQ (reference sequence). In nucleotides, the CDR3 is TGTGCCAGCAGCACACGACAGAGCTCCTATAATCCACCCCTCCACTTT. Translating gives CASSTRQSSYNPPLHF.

This clonotype was seen repeatedly, ten times or more. DNA of the CDR3: TGTGCCAGCAGTCACGACAGGGGAACCGGGGCCAACGTCCTGACTTTC. Amino acids: CASSHDRGTGANVLTF. J is TRBJ2-6 and V is TRBV6-2 or TRBV6-3, with 8 bases that match TRBD1. Unmatched junction bases numbered 7, after V lost 5 bases and J lost 4 bases. The CDR3 sequence is 16 residues long. The V gene's germline CDR1 is MNHEY and CDR2 SVGEGT.

This clonotype was observed a handful of times. The genes are TRBV27 and TRBJ2-5, with D uncertain. V dropped 6 bases and J dropped 1 base, with 12 bases sitting between them. This CDR3 has 14 residues. Germline V lookup: CDR1 MNHEY, CDR2 SMNVEV (reference sequence). CDR3 DNA: TGTGCCAGCAGAAGGGCACTGATCCAAGAGACCCAGTACTTC. Its protein is CASRRALIQETQYF.

V gene TRBV2 combines with J gene TRBJ2-5; weak D call: TRBD2 (6 bases). The CDR3 consists of 14 residues. V dropped 4 bases and J dropped 0 bases, with 9 bases sitting between them. Germline loops: CDR1 SNHLY, CDR2 FYNNEI. The CDR3 is CASSAGLHQETQYF. DNA for the CDR3: TGTGCCAGCAGTGCGGGACTCCACCAAGAGACCCAGTACTTC.

The CDR3 DNA sequence: TGTGCCAGCAGCTTGTACTCCGGGACACTCAATGAGCAGTTCTTC. Translated, it gives CASSLYSGTLNEQFF. The chain combines TRBV7-3 with TRBJ2-1; tentative D call: TRBD1 (6 bases). The germline CDR1 and CDR2 sequences are SGHTA and FQGTGA. V lost 3 bases, J lost 6 bases, and 15 bases lay in between. The CDR3 is 15 amino acids.

In this sample, this clonotype turned up a few times. The CDR3 DNA reads TGTGCCAGCAGCCGCGGACCCGCGAACACCGGGGAGCTGTTTTTT. Translating it yields CASSRGPANTGELFF. This chain connects TRBV7-2 to TRBJ2-2; D remains ambiguous. V lost 5 bases to trimming and J lost 0 bases, with 10 bases between them. The CDR3 loop spans 15 amino acids. Per the germline V gene, CDR1 is SGHTA and CDR2 is FQGNSA.

The CDR3 DNA reads as TGTGCCAGCAGCCAAGATTCCTACGAGCAGTACTTC. Protein: CASSQDSYEQYF. The chain has TRBV4-2 and TRBJ2-7; D remains ambiguous. The CDR3 has 12 amino acids. Looked up from germline, CDR1 is LGHNA and CDR2 is YNFKEQ. Trimming removed 0 bases from V and 1 base from J, with 1 base in between.

A few counts support this clonotype. The V and J genes are TRBV6-2 or TRBV6-3 and TRBJ1-1; D gene uncertain. CDR3 length: 12 amino acids. CDR1 and CDR2 (germline): MNHEY, SVGEGT. The V end was cut by 6 bases, the J end by 3 bases, with 8 bases between. The CDR3 DNA is TGTGCCAGCAGAACATCCCACACTGAAGCTTTCTTT. Translation gives CASRTSHTEAFF.

This clonotype was seen a handful of times. This chain uses TRBV4-2 with TRBJ2-1; possibly TRBD2 for D (5 bases). Germline V gene sequence: CDR1 LGHNA, CDR2 YNFKEQ. The V and J ends lost 0 bases and 3 bases respectively, with 15 bases between them. CDR3 length: 17 residues. CDR3 residues: CASSQDRTGRHYNEQFF. In DNA form, the CDR3 reads TGTGCCAGCAGCCAAGATCGGACGGGGAGACACTACAATGAGCAGTTCTTC.

The rearrangement uses TRBV5-6 and TRBJ1-1; the D is unclear. V was shortened by 2 bases and J by 4 bases, with 12 bases between the two germline ends. The CDR3 totals 14 residues. Germline V lookup: CDR1 SGHDT, CDR2 YYEEEE. Here the CDR3 DNA reads TGTGCCAGCAGCTTTAAGGGTATAATCACTGAAGCTTTCTTT. It is translated as CASSFKGIITEAFF.

This clonotype came up a few times. This chain joins TRBV5-5 and TRBJ1-5; weak D call: TRBD1 (5 bases). The CDR3 has 15 residues. From germline, CDR1 is SGHKS and CDR2 YYEKEE (reference sequence). V was pared by 2 bases and J by 1 base, with 10 bases between. CDR3 sequence reads: CASSFGRGSNQPQHF. Written as DNA, the CDR3 is TGTGCCAGCAGCTTCGGGAGGGGCAGCAATCAGCCCCAGCATTTT. Based on the CDR3 plus reference TRBV5-5 and TRBJ1-5, the full variable domain is DAGVTQSPTHLIKTRGQQVTLRCSPISGHKSVSWYQQVLGQGPQFIFQYYEKEERGRGNFPDRFSARQFPNYSSELNVNALLLGDSALYLCASSFGRGSNQPQHFGDGTRLSIL.

In this sample, this clonotype turned up a few times. The rearrangement links TRBV29-1 to TRBJ1-1; D ambiguous. The germline V and J ends were trimmed by 6 bases and 4 bases, with 12 bases remaining between them. CDR1 and CDR2 (germline): SQVTM, ANQGSEA. CDR3 length: 12 amino acids. CDR3 region: CSVEHRATEAFF. CDR3 sequence (DNA): TGCAGCGTCGAGCACAGAGCCACTGAAGCTTTCTTT.

This clonotype was seen a few times. The V call is TRBV7-2, the J call TRBJ1-2, with D possibly being TRBD1 (5 bases). The CDR3 has 13 residues. Germline CDR1 is SGHTA and CDR2 is FQGNSA. V lost 7 bases, J lost 8 bases, and 17 bases lay in between. CDR3 bases: TGTGCCAGCACCCCCGACAGACCTCGGGGCTACACCTTC. Encoded protein: CASTPDRPRGYTF.

This clonotype has a handful of counts. This chain uses TRBV7-2 with TRBJ1-4, with D possibly being TRBD1 (6 bases). V lost 0 bases and J lost 8, with 16 bases in between. The CDR3 is made up of 16 amino acids. In germline, CDR1 is SGHTA, CDR2 FQGNSA. The CDR3, as DNA: TGTGCCAGCAGCTTAGCCGGAGGGGGGCGCGGAGAAAAACTGTTTTTT. Translated: CASSLAGGGRGEKLFF.

This rearrangement joins TRBV7-2 to TRBJ1-2; 10 bases are shared with TRBD1. J was trimmed by 5 bases and V by 0 bases; bases with no gene match: 3. The CDR3 is 15 amino acids. In germline, CDR1 is SGHTA, CDR2 FQGNSA. In nucleotides, the CDR3 is TGTGCCAGCAGCTTAGCATGGGGACAGGGGTATGGCTACACCTTC. Residues: CASSLAWGQGYGYTF.

The chain links TRBV12-3 or TRBV12-4 to TRBJ1-5; D not certain. There are 11 residues in the CDR3. With 9 bases removed from V and 5 bases from J, the gap between germline ends came to 8 bases. The DNA for the CDR3 is TGTGCCAGTGGACTCGATCAGCCCCAGCATTTT. Encoded protein: CASGLDQPQHF.

The rearrangement uses TRBV4-3 and TRBJ2-2, with 10 bases matching TRBD2. Looked up from germline, CDR1 is LGHNA and CDR2 is YSLEER. The V and J ends lost 0 bases and 8 bases, in that order; junction bases with no gene match: 9. This CDR3 region has 17 residues. CDR3: CASSQEISSGGSGELFF. CDR3 bases: TGCGCCAGCAGCCAAGAGATCTCTAGCGGGGGCTCGGGGGAGCTGTTTTTT.

This clonotype was counted between two and nine times. The chain is built from TRBV7-9 and TRBJ2-7; possibly TRBD1 or TRBD2 for D (5 bases each). Looked up from germline, CDR1 is SEHNR and CDR2 is FQNEAQ (reference sequence). Trimming removed 1 base from V and 9 bases from J, with 16 bases in between. The CDR3 runs to 14 residues. The CDR3 region is CASSLGIRDLPQYV. The DNA for the CDR3 is TGTGCCAGCAGCTTAGGAATTAGGGACCTTCCGCAGTACGTC.

This sequence joins TRBV11-2 and TRBJ2-3, with 7 nucleotides matching TRBD2. The CDR3 consists of 16 residues. Germline values: CDR1 SGHAT, CDR2 FQNNGV. The junction had 9 bases not matched to a gene; V was cut back by 4 bases and J by 2 bases. CDR3 amino acids: CASSSQAGTITDTQYF. In nucleotides, the CDR3 is TGTGCCAGCAGCTCACAAGCGGGGACTATCACAGATACGCAGTATTTT.

J is TRBJ1-5 and V is TRBV13; 10 nucleotides agree with TRBD1. This CDR3 has 15 residues. J gave up 7 bases and V 4 bases, and 7 bases lay outside the gene matches. CDR1 is PRHDT and CDR2 is FYEKMQ in the germline V gene (reference sequence). The CDR3 loop reads CASSYRDRGRQPQHF. Here the CDR3 DNA reads TGTGCCAGCAGCTACCGGGACAGGGGTAGACAGCCCCAGCATTTT.

This clonotype was seen many times. V is TRBV7-2 and J is TRBJ2-3; TRBD2 matches 10 bases. The V gene's germline CDR1 is SGHTA and CDR2 FQGNSA. CDR3 length: 14 amino acids. With V trimmed by 5 bases and J by 3 bases, 2 bases remained unmatched. Here the CDR3 DNA reads TGTGCCAGCAGCGTTAGCGGGGGGACAGATACGCAGTATTTT. It yields the protein CASSVSGGTDTQYF.

The chain is built from TRBV7-3 and TRBJ2-3; D may be TRBD1 (5 bases). The germline V gene has CDR1 SGHTA and CDR2 FQGTGA. Trimming cost V 5 bases and J 6 bases, with 12 bases left between them. The CDR3 runs to 13 residues. CDR3 in amino acids: CASSPFGADTQYF. The CDR3 bases are TGTGCCAGCAGCCCCTTTGGGGCCGATACGCAGTATTTT.

The rearrangement uses TRBV18 and TRBJ2-5, with D unresolved. Germline loops: CDR1 KGHSH, CDR2 LQKENI. The CDR3 runs 14 residues. V lost 0 bases and J lost 3, with 8 bases in between. For the CDR3, the DNA is TGTGCCAGCTCACCACCGTTAGGAAAAGAGACCCAGTACTTC. Residues: CASSPPLGKETQYF.

V is TRBV29-1 and J is TRBJ2-1; D gene uncertain. There are 11 residues in the CDR3. Germline V gene lookup returns CDR1 SQVTM and CDR2 ANQGSEA. V was pared by 7 bases and J by 6 bases, with 10 bases between. DNA of the CDR3: TGCAGCGCCCATAGCAGCAATGAGCAGTTCTTC. As protein: CSAHSSNEQFF.

This clonotype was seen ten or more times. The chain recombines TRBV7-2 with TRBJ2-1, with D uncertain. Trimming removed 3 bases from V and 5 bases from J, with 5 bases in between. Germline-derived CDR1 and CDR2 are SGHTA and FQGNSA. The CDR3 is 12 amino acids. The CDR3 here is CASSLFNNEQFF. The CDR3 DNA is TGTGCCAGCAGCTTGTTCAACAATGAGCAGTTCTTC.

This clonotype turned up a few times. The rearrangement links TRBV9 to TRBJ1-1; TRBD1 might be the D (5 bases). The CDR3 covers 15 residues. V dropped 0 bases and J dropped 6 bases, with 15 bases sitting between them. Germline loops: CDR1 SGDLS, CDR2 YYNGEE. The CDR3 nucleotides read TGTGCCAGCAGCGTAGGGCCAGGGAGGGTCCCTGAAGCTTTCTTT. As protein: CASSVGPGRVPEAFF.

There are a few counts of this clonotype. The chain is built from TRBV5-4 and TRBJ2-3; TRBD1 might be the D (5 bases). The CDR3 is 14 amino acids. The germline V and J ends were trimmed by 2 bases and 6 bases, with 13 bases remaining between them. Per the germline V gene, CDR1 is SGHNT and CDR2 is YYREEE (reference sequence). Here the CDR3 reads CASSLRGTSDTQYF. CDR3 DNA: TGTGCCAGCAGCTTAAGGGGAACGAGTGATACGCAGTATTTT.

This clonotype has more than one count but fewer than ten. This chain joins TRBV27 and TRBJ2-3; D uncertain. The CDR3 length is 15 residues. Trimming took off 1 base at V and 1 base at J, with 9 bases between the two ends. The germline V gene encodes CDR1 MNHEY and CDR2 SMNVEV (reference sequence). CDR3: CASSLLGSRTDTQYF. CDR3 nucleotide sequence: TGTGCCAGCAGTTTATTAGGCTCCCGCACAGATACGCAGTATTTT.

This clonotype was picked up a small number of times. The chain carries TRBV18 and TRBJ2-3, with D perhaps matching TRBD1 (5 bases). The CDR3 runs to 14 residues. V dropped 3 bases and J dropped 4 bases, with 11 bases sitting between them. Germline values: CDR1 KGHSH, CDR2 LQKENI. This CDR3 is CASSPGLVADTQYF. In DNA form, the CDR3 reads TGTGCCAGCTCACCGGGGCTAGTGGCAGATACGCAGTATTTT.

This clonotype appeared a few times. The V and J genes are TRBV6-1 and TRBJ2-5; 7 bases map to TRBD1. V was clipped by 5 bases and J by 4 bases; unmatched bases: 10. This CDR3 is 15 amino acids long. In germline, CDR1 is MNHNS, CDR2 SASEGT. The CDR3 protein is CASSPRDSLRETQYF. CDR3 nucleotide sequence: TGTGCCAGCAGTCCCCGGGACAGCCTGCGAGAGACCCAGTACTTC.